This T cell receptor beta chain was captured by sequencing in a study of cytomegalovirus exposure and HLA in healthy donors. Whole-study context: HLA-typed donors were the source of about 85 million unique TCRs, which an early data release held. General study points: Reportedly, TCR beta sequences accurately predicted HLA-A and HLA-B alleles in most subjects.

PCR was performed using 60 Vbeta and 13 Jbeta primers. Sequenced by immunoSEQ multiplex PCR; TCRdb stores in-frame clones only, minus some. The sample yields over 85,000 clones, about 83% seen once. The V end lost 4 bases, the J end lost 0 bases, and 6 bases lay between the germline ends. CDR3 length equals 13 residues. In germline, CDR1 is SNHLY, CDR2 FYNNEI. A word on this clone: Its specificity is unknown.

This clonotype originated in a female donor in good health and CMV-seropositive. Material for sequencing was PBMCs. The chain joins TRBV2 to TRBJ1-1; D is unresolved. CDR3 region: CASSVLVNTEAFF. The CDR3 DNA reads as TGTGCCAGCAGTGTGTTAGTGAACACTGAAGCTTTCTTT.